This TCR beta chain was identified in a study of T cells in Graves' hyperthyroidism and ophthalmopathy. From 8.5 to 10 ml of fresh peripheral blood, PBMCs were isolated. The V end was cut by 4 bases, the J end by 3 bases, with 19 bases between. Germline V gene sequence: CDR1 SGHRS, CDR2 YFSETQ. The CDR3 is made up of 16 amino acids. RNA transcripts provided the source from which TCR beta CDR3 regions were amplified. A first-round RT-PCR of the TCR CDR3 used the HTBI primer set. TCRdb ran MiXCR on the multiplex PCR reads and lists one entry per CDR3 protein. The sample yields fewer than 400,000 distinct CDR3 sequences, around 16% seen once.

The material sequenced was blood. This TCR came from a man aged 30 to 39 with Graves' hyperthyroidism. V gene TRBV5-1 combines with J gene TRBJ1-2, with D perhaps TRBD1 (6 bases). CDR3 residues: CASSDQGDTEYYGYTF. CDR3 sequence (DNA): TGCGCCAGCAGCGACCAAGGGGACACAGAGTACTATGGCTACACCTTC. Drawing the rest from reference TRBV5-1 and TRBJ1-2, the complete variable domain is KAGVTQTPRYLIKTRGQQVTLSCSPISGHRSVSWYQQTPGQGLQFLFEYFSETQRNKGNFPGRFSGRQFSNSRSEMNVSTLELGDSALYLCASSDQGDTEYYGYTFGSGTRLTVV.